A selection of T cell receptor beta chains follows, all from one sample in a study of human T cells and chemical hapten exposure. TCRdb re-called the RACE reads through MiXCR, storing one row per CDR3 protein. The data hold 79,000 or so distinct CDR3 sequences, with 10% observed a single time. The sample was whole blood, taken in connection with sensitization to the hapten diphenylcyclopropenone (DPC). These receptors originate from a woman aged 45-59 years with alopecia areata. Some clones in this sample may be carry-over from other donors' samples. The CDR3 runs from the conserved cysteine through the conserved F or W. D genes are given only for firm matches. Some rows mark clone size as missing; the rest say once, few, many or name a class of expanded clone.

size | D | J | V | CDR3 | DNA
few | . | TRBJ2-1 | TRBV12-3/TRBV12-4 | CASSLGGYEQFF | TGTGCCAGCAGTTTAGGGGGATATGAGCAGTTCTTC
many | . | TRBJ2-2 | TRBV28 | CASSPVTGSTGELFF | TGTGCCAGCAGCCCCGTGACAGGTTCCACCGGGGAGCTGTTTTTT
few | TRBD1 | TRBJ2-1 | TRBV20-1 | CSARTGAGGEQFF | TGCAGTGCCCGGACAGGGGCCGGGGGTGAGCAGTTCTTC
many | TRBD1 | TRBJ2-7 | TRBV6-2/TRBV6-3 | CASRDRGFYEQYF | TGTGCCAGCAGGGACAGGGGGTTCTACGAGCAGTACTTC
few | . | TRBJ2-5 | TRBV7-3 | CASARDSQETQYF | TGTGCCAGCGCAAGAGACAGTCAAGAGACCCAGTACTTC
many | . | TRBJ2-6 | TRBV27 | CASSFGVGANVLTF | TGTGCCAGCAGTTTCGGGGTTGGGGCCAACGTCCTGACTTTC
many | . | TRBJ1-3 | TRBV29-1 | CSVCTPRTVHHGNTIYF | TGCAGCGTTTGTACCCCTAGGACAGTCCACCATGGAAACACCATATATTTT
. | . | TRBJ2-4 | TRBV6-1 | CASSEAATGVAKNIQYF | TGTGCCAGCAGTGAAGCCGCGACGGGGGTAGCCAAAAACATTCAGTACTTC
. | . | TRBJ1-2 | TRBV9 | CASSVEYAKGYTF | TGTGCCAGCAGCGTAGAGTACGCAAAGGGATACACCTTC
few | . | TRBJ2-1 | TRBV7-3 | CASSLRLGAWSEQFF | TGTGCCAGCAGCTTAAGACTAGGAGCATGGAGTGAGCAGTTCTTC
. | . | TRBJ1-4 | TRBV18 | CASSPPQGATNEKLFF | TGTGCCAGCTCACCACCGCAGGGTGCAACTAATGAAAAACTGTTTTTT
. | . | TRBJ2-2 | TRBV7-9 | CASSRDMPGELFF | TGTGCCAGCAGCCGGGACATGCCCGGGGAGCTGTTTTTT
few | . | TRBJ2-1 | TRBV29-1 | CSVEKRVSSYNEQFF | TGCAGCGTTGAAAAGCGGGTCAGCTCCTACAATGAGCAGTTCTTC
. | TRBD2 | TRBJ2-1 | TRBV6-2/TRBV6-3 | CASSYAGLAGNEQFF | TGTGCCAGCAGTTACGCGGGACTAGCGGGGAATGAGCAGTTCTTC
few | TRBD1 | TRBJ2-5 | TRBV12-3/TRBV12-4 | CASSRRGLTVETQYF | TGTGCCAGCAGTCGAAGGGGGCTCACGGTCGAGACCCAGTACTTC
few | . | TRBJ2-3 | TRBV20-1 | CSAEGREGRPDTQYF | TGCAGTGCTGAAGGACGCGAGGGTAGGCCAGATACGCAGTATTTT
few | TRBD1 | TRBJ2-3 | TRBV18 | CASSPGQGIQDTQYF | TGTGCCAGCTCACCGGGACAGGGGATCCAGGATACGCAGTATTTT
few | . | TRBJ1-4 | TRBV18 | CASSPPEKAPEKLFF | TGTGCCAGCTCACCACCGGAAAAGGCACCCGAAAAACTGTTTTTT
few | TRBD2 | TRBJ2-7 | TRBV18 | CASSPQAGAGPYEQYF | TGTGCCAGCTCACCCCAAGCGGGAGCAGGCCCCTACGAGCAGTACTTC
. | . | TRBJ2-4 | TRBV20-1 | CSAQTRGRQNIQYF | TGCAGTGCCCAGACTAGGGGAAGGCAAAACATTCAGTACTTC
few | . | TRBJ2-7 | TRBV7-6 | CASGGEGNEQYF | TGTGCCAGCGGGGGCGAGGGGAACGAGCAGTACTTC
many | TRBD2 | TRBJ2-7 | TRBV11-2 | CASTISGDSSYEQYF | TGTGCCAGCACCATAAGCGGGGATAGCTCCTACGAGCAGTACTTC
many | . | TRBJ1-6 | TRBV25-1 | CASSVPAGRGDSPLHF | TGTGCCAGCAGTGTTCCCGCGGGGCGCGGGGATTCACCCCTCCACTTT
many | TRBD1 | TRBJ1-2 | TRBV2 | CASRGQGANYGYTF | TGTGCCAGCAGAGGACAGGGTGCTAACTATGGCTACACCTTC
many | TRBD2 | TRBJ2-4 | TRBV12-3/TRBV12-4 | CASSPIAGIKNIQYF | TGTGCCAGCAGTCCCATAGCGGGAATCAAAAACATTCAGTACTTC
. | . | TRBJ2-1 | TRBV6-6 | CASSYRRDEQFF | TGTGCCAGCAGTTACCGGCGGGATGAGCAGTTCTTC
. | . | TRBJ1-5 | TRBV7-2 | CASSLGTVSNQPQHF | TGTGCCAGCAGCTTAGGGACAGTTAGCAATCAGCCCCAGCATTTT